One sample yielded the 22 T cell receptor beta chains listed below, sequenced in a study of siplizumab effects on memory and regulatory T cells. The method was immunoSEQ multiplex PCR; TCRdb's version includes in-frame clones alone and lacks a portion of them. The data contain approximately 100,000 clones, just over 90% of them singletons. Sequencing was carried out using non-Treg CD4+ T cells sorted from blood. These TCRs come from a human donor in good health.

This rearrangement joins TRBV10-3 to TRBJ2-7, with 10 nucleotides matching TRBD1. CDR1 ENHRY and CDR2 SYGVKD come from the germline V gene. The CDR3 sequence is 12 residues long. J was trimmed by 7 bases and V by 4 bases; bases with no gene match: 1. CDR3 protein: CAISGTGGEQYF. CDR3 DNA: TGTGCCATCAGTGGGACAGGGGGGGAGCAGTACTTC.

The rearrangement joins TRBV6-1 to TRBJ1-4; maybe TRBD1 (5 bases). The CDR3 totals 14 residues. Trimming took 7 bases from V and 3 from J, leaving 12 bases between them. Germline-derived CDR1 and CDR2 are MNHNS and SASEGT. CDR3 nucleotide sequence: TGTGCCAGCAAATTCCGGGGGTCTAATGAAAAACTGTTTTTT. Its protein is CASKFRGSNEKLFF.

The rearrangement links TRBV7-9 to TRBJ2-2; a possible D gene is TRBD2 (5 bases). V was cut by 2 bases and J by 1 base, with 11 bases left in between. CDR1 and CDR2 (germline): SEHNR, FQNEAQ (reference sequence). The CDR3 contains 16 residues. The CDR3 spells CASSLPGIMNTGELFF. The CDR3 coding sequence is TGTGCCAGCAGCTTACCGGGAATCATGAACACCGGGGAGCTGTTTTTT.

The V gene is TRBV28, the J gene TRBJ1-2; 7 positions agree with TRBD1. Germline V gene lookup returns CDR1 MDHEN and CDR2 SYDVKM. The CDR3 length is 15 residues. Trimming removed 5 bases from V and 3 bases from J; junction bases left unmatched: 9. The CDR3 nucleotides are TGTGCCAGCAGTGAGATCAGGGGGAATCACTATGGCTACACCTTC. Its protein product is CASSEIRGNHYGYTF.

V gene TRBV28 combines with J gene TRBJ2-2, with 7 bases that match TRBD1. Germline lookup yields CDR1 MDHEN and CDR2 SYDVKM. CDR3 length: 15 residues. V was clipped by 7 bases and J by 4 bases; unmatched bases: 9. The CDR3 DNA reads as TGTGCCAGCATGTTGAGGACAGGTCTCACCGGGGAGCTGTTTTTT. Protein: CASMLRTGLTGELFF.

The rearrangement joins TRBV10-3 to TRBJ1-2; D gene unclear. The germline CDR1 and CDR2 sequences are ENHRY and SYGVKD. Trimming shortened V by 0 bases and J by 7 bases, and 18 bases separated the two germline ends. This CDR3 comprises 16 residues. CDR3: CAISESGRADRSGYTF. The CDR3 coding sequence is TGTGCCATCAGTGAGTCCGGACGGGCCGACCGTTCTGGCTACACCTTC.

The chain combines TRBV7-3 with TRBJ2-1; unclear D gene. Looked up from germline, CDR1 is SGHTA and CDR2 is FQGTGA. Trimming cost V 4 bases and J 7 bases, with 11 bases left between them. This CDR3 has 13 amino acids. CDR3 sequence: CASSSYVGNEQFF. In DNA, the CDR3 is TGTGCCAGCAGCTCTTATGTCGGGAATGAGCAGTTCTTC. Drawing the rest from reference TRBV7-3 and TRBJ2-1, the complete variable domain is GAGVSQTPSNKVTEKGKYVELRCDPISGHTALYWYRQSLGQGPEFLIYFQGTGAADDSGLPNDRFFAVRPEGSVSTLKIQRTERGDSAVYLCASSSYVGNEQFFGPGTRLTVL.

The CDR3 loop is CASSLVSGLAGGREETQYF. Written as DNA, the CDR3 is TGTGCCAGCAGCTTAGTTTCGGGACTAGCGGGGGGGCGAGAAGAGACCCAGTACTTC. The J gene is TRBJ2-5, the V gene TRBV7-2; 16 nucleotides align to TRBD2. V dropped 1 base and J dropped 3; count of bases not matched to a gene: 8. The germline V gene encodes CDR1 SGHTA and CDR2 FQGNSA. The CDR3 loop spans 19 amino acids. Complete variable domain (other parts from reference TRBV7-2 and TRBJ2-5): GAGVSQSPSNKVTEKGKDVELRCDPISGHTALYWYRQSLGQGLEFLIYFQGNSAPDKSGLPSDRFSAERTGGSVSTLTIQRTQQEDSAVYLCASSLVSGLAGGREETQYFGPGTRLLVL.

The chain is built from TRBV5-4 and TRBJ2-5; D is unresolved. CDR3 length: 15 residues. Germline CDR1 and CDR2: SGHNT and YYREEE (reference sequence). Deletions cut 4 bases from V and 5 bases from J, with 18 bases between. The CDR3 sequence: CASSGASGWFETQYF. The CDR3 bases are TGTGCCAGCAGCGGTGCGTCGGGTTGGTTTGAGACCCAGTACTTC. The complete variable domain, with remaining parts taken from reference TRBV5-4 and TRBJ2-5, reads ETGVTQSPTHLIKTRGQQVTLRCSSQSGHNTVSWYQQALGQGPQFIFQYYREEENGRGNFPPRFSGLQFPNYSSELNVNALELDDSALYLCASSGASGWFETQYFGPGTRLLVL.

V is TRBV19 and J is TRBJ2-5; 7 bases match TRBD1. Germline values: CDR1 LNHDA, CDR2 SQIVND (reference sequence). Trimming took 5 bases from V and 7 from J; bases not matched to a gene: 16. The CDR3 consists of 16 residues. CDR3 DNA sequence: TGTGCCAGTAGTTTCGACAGGGCCCCTTTGTCGGGGACCCAGTACTTC. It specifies CASSFDRAPLSGTQYF. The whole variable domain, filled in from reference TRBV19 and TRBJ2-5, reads DGGITQSPKYLFRKEGQNVTLSCEQNLNHDAMYWYRQDPGQGLRLIYYSQIVNDFQKGDIAEGYSVSREKKESFPLTVTSAQKNPTAFYLCASSFDRAPLSGTQYFGPGTRLLVL.

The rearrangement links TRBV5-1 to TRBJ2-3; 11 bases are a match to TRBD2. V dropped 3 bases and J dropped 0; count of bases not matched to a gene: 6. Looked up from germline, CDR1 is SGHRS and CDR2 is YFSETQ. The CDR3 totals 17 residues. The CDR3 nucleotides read TGCGCCAGCAGCTACGGGACTAGCGGACCTAGCACAGATACGCAGTATTTT. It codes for CASSYGTSGPSTDTQYF.

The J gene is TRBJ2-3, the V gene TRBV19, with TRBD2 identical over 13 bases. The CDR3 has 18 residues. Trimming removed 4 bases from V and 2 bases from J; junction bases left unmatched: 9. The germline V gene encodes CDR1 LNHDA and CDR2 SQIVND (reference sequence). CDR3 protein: CASSTQRTSGGNTDTQYF. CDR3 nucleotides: TGTGCCAGTAGTACCCAACGGACTAGCGGGGGAAACACAGATACGCAGTATTTT.

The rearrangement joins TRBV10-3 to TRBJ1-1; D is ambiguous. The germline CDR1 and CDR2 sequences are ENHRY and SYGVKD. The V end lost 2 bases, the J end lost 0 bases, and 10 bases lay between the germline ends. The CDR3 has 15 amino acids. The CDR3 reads CAISEKEVVNTEAFF. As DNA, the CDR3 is TGTGCCATCAGTGAGAAGGAGGTTGTGAACACTGAAGCTTTCTTT.

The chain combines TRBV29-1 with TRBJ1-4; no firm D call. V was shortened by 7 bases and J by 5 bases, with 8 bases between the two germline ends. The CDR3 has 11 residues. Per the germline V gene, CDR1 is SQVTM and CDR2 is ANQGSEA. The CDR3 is CSGGDNEKLFF. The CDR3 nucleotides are TGCAGCGGGGGAGACAATGAAAAACTGTTTTTT.

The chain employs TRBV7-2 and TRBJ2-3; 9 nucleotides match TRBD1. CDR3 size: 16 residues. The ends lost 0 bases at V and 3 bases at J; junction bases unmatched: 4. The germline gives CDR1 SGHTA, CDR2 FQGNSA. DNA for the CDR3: TGTGCCAGCAGCTTAGCCCGGACAGGGGTGACAGATACGCAGTATTTT. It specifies CASSLARTGVTDTQYF.

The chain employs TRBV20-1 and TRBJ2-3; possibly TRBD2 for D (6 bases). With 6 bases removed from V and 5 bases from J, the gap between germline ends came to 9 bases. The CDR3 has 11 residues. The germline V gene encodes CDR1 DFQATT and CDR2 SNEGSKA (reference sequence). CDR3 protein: CSAGLGDTQYF. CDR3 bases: TGCAGTGCGGGACTTGGAGATACGCAGTATTTT.

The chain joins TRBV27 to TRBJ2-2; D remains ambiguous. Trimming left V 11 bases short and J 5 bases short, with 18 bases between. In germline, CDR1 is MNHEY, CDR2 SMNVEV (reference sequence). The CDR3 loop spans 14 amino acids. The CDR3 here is CAYLTVGTTGELFF. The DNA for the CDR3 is TGTGCCTACCTGACGGTGGGTACGACCGGGGAGCTGTTTTTT.

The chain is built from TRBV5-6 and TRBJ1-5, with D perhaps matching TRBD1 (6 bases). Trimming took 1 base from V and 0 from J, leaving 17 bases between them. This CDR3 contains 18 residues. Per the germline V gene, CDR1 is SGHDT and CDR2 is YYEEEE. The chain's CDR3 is CASSLIGTTGISNQPQHF. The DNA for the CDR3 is TGTGCCAGCAGCTTGATTGGCACGACAGGAATTAGCAATCAGCCCCAGCATTTT.

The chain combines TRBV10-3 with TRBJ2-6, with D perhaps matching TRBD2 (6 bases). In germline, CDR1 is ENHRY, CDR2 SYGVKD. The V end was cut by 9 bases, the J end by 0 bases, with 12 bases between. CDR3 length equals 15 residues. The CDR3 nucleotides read TGTGCCATTTCTGCGGGGATCTCTGGGGCCAACGTCCTGACTTTC. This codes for CAISAGISGANVLTF.

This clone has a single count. Here the CDR3 reads CASSGDRGSLGYGYTF. In DNA, the CDR3 is TGTGCCAGCAGTGGGGACAGGGGGTCCTTGGGGTATGGCTACACCTTC. The chain is built from TRBV28 and TRBJ1-2, with 11 bases that match TRBD1. CDR3 size: 16 residues. Germline V gene data show CDR1 as MDHEN and CDR2 as SYDVKM. Trimming at V came to 5 bases and at J to 5 bases, leaving 10 bases not matched to a gene.

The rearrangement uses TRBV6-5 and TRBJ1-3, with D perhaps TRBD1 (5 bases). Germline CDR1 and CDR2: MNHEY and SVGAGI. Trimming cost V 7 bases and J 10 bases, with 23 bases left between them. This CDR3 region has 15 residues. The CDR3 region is CASTPGGTTPETIYF. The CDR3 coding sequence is TGTGCCAGCACCCCTGGGGGTACGACCCCGGAGACCATATATTTT.

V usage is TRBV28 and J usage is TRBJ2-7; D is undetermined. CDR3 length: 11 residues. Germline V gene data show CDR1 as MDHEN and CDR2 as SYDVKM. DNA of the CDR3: TGTGTTTCAGGCAGCTATTACGAGCAGTACTTC. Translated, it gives CVSGSYYEQYF.